This is a list of T cell receptor beta chains from one sample in a study of blood T cell repertoires in COVID-19. Clones were read by immunoSEQ multiplex PCR, and TCRdb kept only the in-frame ones, dropping some. The table shows around 330,000 clones, with 80% to 90% occurring only once. The sequenced material came from PBMCs or T cells enriched from blood (not recorded which). The source of these receptors is a young woman who had recovered from COVID-19. The CDR3 runs from the conserved cysteine through the conserved F or W. D genes are given only for firm matches. Expanded clones get a size class; other rows say once, few or many, or leave the size out.

CDR3 DNA: TGTGCCAGCAGCTTAAATAGCGGGGGTACTAATGAGCAGTTCTTC; CDR3 protein: CASSLNSGGTNEQFF; V gene: TRBV11-2; CDR3 length: 15; J gene: TRBJ2-1; D gene: TRBD2; clone size: .
CDR3 DNA: TGCGCCAGCAGCCGGGGAGGGGTAGGTGGGAGGCTCCTCAATGAGCAGTTCTTC; CDR3 protein: CASSRGGVGGRLLNEQFF; V gene: TRBV5-1; CDR3 length: 18; J gene: TRBJ2-1; D gene: TRBD2; clone size: .
CDR3 DNA: TGTGCCAGCAGGCAAACAGGGTCTGAAGCTTTCTTT; CDR3 protein: CASRQTGSEAFF; V gene: TRBV28; CDR3 length: 12; J gene: TRBJ1-1; D gene: .; clone size: once
CDR3 DNA: TGTGCCAGCAGCTCCCAGAACCAAGAGACCCAGTACTTC; CDR3 protein: CASSSQNQETQYF; V gene: TRBV5-4; CDR3 length: 13; J gene: TRBJ2-5; D gene: .; clone size: .
CDR3 DNA: TGTGCCAGCAGTAATGGCGGGAGAGAGACCCAGTACTTC; CDR3 protein: CASSNGGRETQYF; V gene: TRBV25-1; CDR3 length: 13; J gene: TRBJ2-5; D gene: TRBD2; clone size: .
CDR3 DNA: TGCGCCAGCTCTCACGACTCCTCCTCCTACAATGAGCAGTTCTTC; CDR3 protein: CASSHDSSSYNEQFF; V gene: TRBV4-3; CDR3 length: 15; J gene: TRBJ2-1; D gene: .; clone size: .
CDR3 DNA: TGTGCCAGCAGTCCCAGGGTAGGGCCCCTCCACTTT; CDR3 protein: CASSPRVGPLHF; V gene: TRBV12-3/TRBV12-4; CDR3 length: 12; J gene: TRBJ1-6; D gene: .; clone size: .
CDR3 DNA: TGCGCCAGCAGTCAATCTGACAGGGGCTATACTGAAGCTTTCTTT; CDR3 protein: CASSQSDRGYTEAFF; V gene: TRBV23-1; CDR3 length: 15; J gene: TRBJ1-1; D gene: TRBD1; clone size: .
CDR3 DNA: TGTGCCAGCAGCAAAAGGGGACTAGCGGGGCTCCAACCAGATACGCAGTATTTT; CDR3 protein: CASSKRGLAGLQPDTQYF; V gene: TRBV27; CDR3 length: 18; J gene: TRBJ2-3; D gene: TRBD2; clone size: once
CDR3 DNA: TGTGCCAGCAGCCTAACAGGGGAGCAGTACTTC; CDR3 protein: CASSLTGEQYF; V gene: TRBV3-1/TRBV3-2; CDR3 length: 11; J gene: TRBJ2-7; D gene: .; clone size: .
CDR3 DNA: TGCGCCAGCAGCTCGGAAGGAGCAACTAATGAAAAACTGTTTTTT; CDR3 protein: CASSSEGATNEKLFF; V gene: TRBV5-1; CDR3 length: 15; J gene: TRBJ1-4; D gene: .; clone size: .
CDR3 DNA: TGCGCCAGCAGCCAATACAAGGGAAGGGTGGCGGGGATTGATGAGCAGTTCTTC; CDR3 protein: CASSQYKGRVAGIDEQFF; V gene: TRBV4-3; CDR3 length: 18; J gene: TRBJ2-1; D gene: .; clone size: .
CDR3 DNA: TGTGCCAGCAGCGTAGCTACTGGGGCGTCGAACACTGAAGCTTTCTTT; CDR3 protein: CASSVATGASNTEAFF; V gene: TRBV9; CDR3 length: 16; J gene: TRBJ1-1; D gene: .; clone size: .
CDR3 DNA: TGTGCCAGCAGCCAAGTCCAGCGTCTCAGCACAGATACGCAGTATTTT; CDR3 protein: CASSQVQRLSTDTQYF; V gene: TRBV4-2; CDR3 length: 16; J gene: TRBJ2-3; D gene: .; clone size: .
CDR3 DNA: TGTGCCAGCAGCCCAACTCAGGGAGGGGATCAGCCCCAGCATTTT; CDR3 protein: CASSPTQGGDQPQHF; V gene: TRBV28; CDR3 length: 15; J gene: TRBJ1-5; D gene: .; clone size: .
CDR3 DNA: TGTGCCGCCCAACAGGGGAACCAAGAGACCCAGTACTTC; CDR3 protein: CAAQQGNQETQYF; V gene: TRBV2; CDR3 length: 13; J gene: TRBJ2-5; D gene: TRBD1; clone size: .
CDR3 DNA: TGTGCCAGCACTAGCGGGCACAATGAGCAGTTCTTC; CDR3 protein: CASTSGHNEQFF; V gene: TRBV6-5; CDR3 length: 12; J gene: TRBJ2-1; D gene: TRBD2; clone size: .
CDR3 DNA: TGTGCCAGCAGCTCCCAGGGATTTGGCTACACCTTC; CDR3 protein: CASSSQGFGYTF; V gene: TRBV7-9; CDR3 length: 12; J gene: TRBJ1-2; D gene: .; clone size: .
CDR3 DNA: TGTGCCAGCAGGAGGAGGACGGGGAACACTGAAGCTTTCTTT; CDR3 protein: CASRRRTGNTEAFF; V gene: TRBV28; CDR3 length: 14; J gene: TRBJ1-1; D gene: .; clone size: .
CDR3 DNA: TGTGCCAGCAGCTTAGCGGGACAGGGCTATGGCTACACCTTC; CDR3 protein: CASSLAGQGYGYTF; V gene: TRBV7-2; CDR3 length: 14; J gene: TRBJ1-2; D gene: TRBD1; clone size: .
CDR3 DNA: TGTGCCAGCAGCTCCGACTTGTATGGCTACACCTTC; CDR3 protein: CASSSDLYGYTF; V gene: TRBV5-6; CDR3 length: 12; J gene: TRBJ1-2; D gene: .; clone size: .
CDR3 DNA: TGTGCCAGCAGGGGACAGGCTAGAACTGAAGCTTTCTTT; CDR3 protein: CASRGQARTEAFF; V gene: TRBV28; CDR3 length: 13; J gene: TRBJ1-1; D gene: TRBD1; clone size: .
CDR3 DNA: TGTGCCAGTAGTAAGGACAGGGGACGGCTCGGCTATGGCTACACCTTC; CDR3 protein: CASSKDRGRLGYGYTF; V gene: TRBV19; CDR3 length: 16; J gene: TRBJ1-2; D gene: TRBD1; clone size: once
CDR3 DNA: TGTGCCACCATACGGGAGGAGCCCGCCGGGGGCTATGGCTACACCTTC; CDR3 protein: CATIREEPAGGYGYTF; V gene: TRBV28; CDR3 length: 16; J gene: TRBJ1-2; D gene: .; clone size: .
CDR3 DNA: TGTGCCAGCTCACCACGACATCTAAAAGATGGCTACACCTTC; CDR3 protein: CASSPRHLKDGYTF; V gene: TRBV18; CDR3 length: 14; J gene: TRBJ1-2; D gene: .; clone size: once
CDR3 DNA: TGTGCCAGCAGCTTAGACCCAGGGGGCAAGTACTTC; CDR3 protein: CASSLDPGGKYF; V gene: TRBV11-1; CDR3 length: 12; J gene: TRBJ2-7; D gene: TRBD1; clone size: .
CDR3 DNA: TGTGCCAGCTCACCGACAGGGGATTTGAGCTATGGCTACACCTTC; CDR3 protein: CASSPTGDLSYGYTF; V gene: TRBV18; CDR3 length: 15; J gene: TRBJ1-2; D gene: TRBD1; clone size: few
CDR3 DNA: TGTGCCAGCAGCGGGAACAGGGGGCTTAGCGGGGAGCTGTTTTTT; CDR3 protein: CASSGNRGLSGELFF; V gene: TRBV9; CDR3 length: 15; J gene: TRBJ2-2; D gene: TRBD1; clone size: .
CDR3 DNA: TGTGCCAGCGGCCCCTTGGGGGGAGGCCCTAATGAAAAACTGTTTTTT; CDR3 protein: CASGPLGGGPNEKLFF; V gene: TRBV27; CDR3 length: 16; J gene: TRBJ1-4; D gene: .; clone size: .
CDR3 DNA: TGTGCCAGCAGTTATCCCTTGACGGGAGCCTCCTACGAGCAGTACTTC; CDR3 protein: CASSYPLTGASYEQYF; V gene: TRBV6-6; CDR3 length: 16; J gene: TRBJ2-7; D gene: .; clone size: .
CDR3 DNA: TGTGCCAGCAGCCCTATGGTACAGCACACAGATACGCAGTATTTT; CDR3 protein: CASSPMVQHTDTQYF; V gene: TRBV3-1/TRBV3-2; CDR3 length: 15; J gene: TRBJ2-3; D gene: .; clone size: once
CDR3 DNA: TGTGCCAGCAGTGACTCGAGGGGACAAGATAGTAAAAACACTGAAGCTTTCTTT; CDR3 protein: CASSDSRGQDSKNTEAFF; V gene: TRBV6-4; CDR3 length: 18; J gene: TRBJ1-1; D gene: .; clone size: .
CDR3 DNA: TGTGCCAGTAGCCGGGACAGGGGACTCGCAACCTCCTACGAGCAGTACTTC; CDR3 protein: CASSRDRGLATSYEQYF; V gene: TRBV19; CDR3 length: 17; J gene: TRBJ2-7; D gene: TRBD1; clone size: .
CDR3 DNA: TGTGCCAGCAGCCCTTGGGGCGGGACTAGCGGGGGGAACACCGGGGAGCTGTTTTTT; CDR3 protein: CASSPWGGTSGGNTGELFF; V gene: TRBV9; CDR3 length: 19; J gene: TRBJ2-2; D gene: TRBD2; clone size: .
CDR3 DNA: TGTGCCAGTACCATGACAGGGCGTCTTAGCTCCTATAATTCACCCCTCCACTTT; CDR3 protein: CASTMTGRLSSYNSPLHF; V gene: TRBV19; CDR3 length: 18; J gene: TRBJ1-6; D gene: TRBD1; clone size: .
CDR3 DNA: TGCGCCAGCAGCTTGGATGGCAGGGCGGTTCGGGAGACCCAGTACTTC; CDR3 protein: CASSLDGRAVRETQYF; V gene: TRBV5-1; CDR3 length: 16; J gene: TRBJ2-5; D gene: .; clone size: few
CDR3 DNA: TGTGCCAGCAGCCAAACAGGGGTTCTCGTGAATGAGCAGTTCTTC; CDR3 protein: CASSQTGVLVNEQFF; V gene: TRBV3-1/TRBV3-2; CDR3 length: 15; J gene: TRBJ2-1; D gene: TRBD1; clone size: once
CDR3 DNA: TGCGCCAGCAGCTTGAGTGGCGGGGGACAAGAGACCCAGTACTTC; CDR3 protein: CASSLSGGGQETQYF; V gene: TRBV5-1; CDR3 length: 15; J gene: TRBJ2-5; D gene: TRBD2; clone size: .
CDR3 DNA: TGTGCCAGCAGCAAGTGGGCGGGGTGTGGAAACACCATATATTTT; CDR3 protein: CASSKWAGCGNTIYF; V gene: TRBV21-1; CDR3 length: 15; J gene: TRBJ1-3; D gene: .; clone size: .
CDR3 DNA: TGTGCCAGCAGCCCAGGGAGCGGGGTAAACACCGGGGAGCTGTTTTTT; CDR3 protein: CASSPGSGVNTGELFF; V gene: TRBV9; CDR3 length: 16; J gene: TRBJ2-2; D gene: TRBD2; clone size: few
CDR3 DNA: TGCGCCAGCAGCCAAGTCGGAGCCGGGGAGCTGTTTTTT; CDR3 protein: CASSQVGAGELFF; V gene: TRBV4-1; CDR3 length: 13; J gene: TRBJ2-2; D gene: .; clone size: .
CDR3 DNA: TGTGCCAGCAGCCCGGGGACAGGGGGCCTGCTCGGCTACACCTTC; CDR3 protein: CASSPGTGGLLGYTF; V gene: TRBV5-5; CDR3 length: 15; J gene: TRBJ1-2; D gene: TRBD1; clone size: .
CDR3 DNA: TGTGCCACCAGTGATCCAAGCGGGGGGGCTAGCGAGCAGTTCTTC; CDR3 protein: CATSDPSGGASEQFF; V gene: TRBV24-1; CDR3 length: 15; J gene: TRBJ2-1; D gene: TRBD2; clone size: .
CDR3 DNA: TGTGCCAGCAGCTTAGGAACAGCCACTAATTCACCCCTCCACTTT; CDR3 protein: CASSLGTATNSPLHF; V gene: TRBV7-2; CDR3 length: 15; J gene: TRBJ1-6; D gene: .; clone size: .
CDR3 DNA: TGTGCCAGCAGCCTTGGGACTAGCGGCGATGAGCAGTTCTTC; CDR3 protein: CASSLGTSGDEQFF; V gene: TRBV5-6; CDR3 length: 14; J gene: TRBJ2-1; D gene: TRBD2; clone size: .
CDR3 DNA: TGTGCCAGCAGTTTTGCGGCAGGGTTCGGAGAGACCCAGTACTTC; CDR3 protein: CASSFAAGFGETQYF; V gene: TRBV28; CDR3 length: 15; J gene: TRBJ2-5; D gene: .; clone size: .
CDR3 DNA: TGTGCCAGCAGCCTGCCGGGGGACAGCATTAACTACGAGCAGTACTTC; CDR3 protein: CASSLPGDSINYEQYF; V gene: TRBV5-4; CDR3 length: 16; J gene: TRBJ2-7; D gene: .; clone size: .
CDR3 DNA: TGTGCCAGCAGGAGAGATCCCGGCGCCCCAGGGGTGGGGTATGGCTACACCTTC; CDR3 protein: CASRRDPGAPGVGYGYTF; V gene: TRBV5-6; CDR3 length: 18; J gene: TRBJ1-2; D gene: .; clone size: once
CDR3 DNA: TGTGCCAGCTCACCATCGGGTTTCGGACAGATGGACGAGCAGTACTTC; CDR3 protein: CASSPSGFGQMDEQYF; V gene: TRBV18; CDR3 length: 16; J gene: TRBJ2-7; D gene: .; clone size: .
CDR3 DNA: TGTGCCAGCAGCGGCCGACAGGGCCCGACACTTAAGGGCCTTAACTATGGCTACACCTTC; CDR3 protein: CASSGRQGPTLKGLNYGYTF; V gene: TRBV21-1; CDR3 length: 20; J gene: TRBJ1-2; D gene: .; clone size: .
CDR3 DNA: TGTGCCAGCAGCTTTGGGGACAGGGGAAATCAGCCCCAGCATTTT; CDR3 protein: CASSFGDRGNQPQHF; V gene: TRBV7-9; CDR3 length: 15; J gene: TRBJ1-5; D gene: TRBD1; clone size: .
CDR3 DNA: TGTGCCAGCGCAAGCGAGTGGGGGCGCCCCAATGAGCAGTTCTTC; CDR3 protein: CASASEWGRPNEQFF; V gene: TRBV27; CDR3 length: 15; J gene: TRBJ2-1; D gene: .; clone size: .
CDR3 DNA: TGTGCCAGCAGTTACATACCTAAGGGGGTCCAAGAGACCCAGTACTTC; CDR3 protein: CASSYIPKGVQETQYF; V gene: TRBV6-2/TRBV6-3; CDR3 length: 16; J gene: TRBJ2-5; D gene: .; clone size: .
CDR3 DNA: TGTGCCAGCACTCAAGAGGGACTATCCAATGAGCAGTTCTTC; CDR3 protein: CASTQEGLSNEQFF; V gene: TRBV2; CDR3 length: 14; J gene: TRBJ2-1; D gene: TRBD2; clone size: .